This T cell receptor beta chain was captured in a study of T-cell reconstitution after alpha-beta-depleted transplantation in children (dated by TCRdb to the mid-2010s). About the study as a whole: Using TCR repertoire profiling, the study followed T-cell immune reconstitution in a quantitative way in children after TCRalphabeta/CD19-depleted allogeneic hematopoietic cell transplantation. The paper's findings and limits, for the study overall: Over subsequent months, a decline in hyperexpanded clone frequencies was noted, and after one year, T-cell counts and TCRbeta diversity were mostly ascribed to newly produced T cells. In some patients, high TCRbeta diversity at day 60 was attributed to recipient T cells and intrathymic progenitors that had survived conditioning. About two months after transplant, the apparently early recovery of alphabetaT-cell counts reportedly depended on just several hundred clones that had expanded rapidly and came from non-depleted graft cells.

In this sample, this clonotype turned up a few times. Its antigen is unknown. No base quality information exists; no much larger clone differs at one position. The CDR3 sequence holds 14 residues, the cysteine and phenylalanine included. Just the 42-base CDR3 DNA is kept, in frame starting at base 1. This specimen's treatment or condition label, interpreted: allogeneic hematopoietic cell transplantation with graft depleted of TCRalphabeta T cells and CD19 B cells. TCRalphabeta/CD19-depleted allogeneic hematopoietic cell grafts were given to the transplant recipients, all of whom were children. The receptor library was made with PCR. Sequenced on an Illumina HiSeq 2500. Molecular barcoding was employed in the preparation of TCR libraries, with unique molecular identifiers being used to normalize TCRbeta repertoire quantification. TCRdb trimmed the raw reads at Q25, called clones with MiXCR and kept productive beta chains. Records with the same CDR3 protein are collapsed into one entry carrying the most frequent genes and DNA. Counted in this sample were some 550,000 distinct CDR3 sequences; more than 20% of them appeared once. Less than 15% of the sample is taken by the ten largest.

The V and J segments used are TRBV21-1 and TRBJ1-1. TRBV21-1 is termed a pseudogene. The origin of this receptor is a boy under two years old who had a stem cell transplant for acute myeloid leukemia, so the T cells may come from the graft donor. Material: PBMCs, mostly from graft donor cells, obtained 360 days after TCRalphabeta/CD19-depleted stem cell transplant. The bases read TGTGCCAGCGCCAAGGACACCAAGAACACTGAAGCTTTCTTT. Its protein product is CASAKDTKNTEAFF.